The entry that follows covers one T cell receptor (beta chain) sequence. Germline-derived CDR1 and CDR2 are SGHKS and YYEKEE (reference sequence). V was pared by 5 bases and J by 2 bases, with 6 bases of the junction left unmatched. The CDR3 consists of 15 residues. The protocol was immunoSEQ multiplex PCR, while the TCRdb copy is restricted to in-frame clones and leaves out a portion. The sample records roughly 6,000 clones, roughly three quarters being singletons. These data originate in a study of T cell repertoires in ileal Crohn's disease. Sequencing used ileal tissue. The TCR originated in an adult with Crohn's disease. The genes are TRBV5-5 and TRBJ2-7; 11 bases are a match to TRBD2. The CDR3 sequence is CASSWGLAEAYEQYF. DNA of the CDR3: TGTGCCAGCAGTTGGGGACTAGCGGAGGCCTACGAGCAGTACTTC.